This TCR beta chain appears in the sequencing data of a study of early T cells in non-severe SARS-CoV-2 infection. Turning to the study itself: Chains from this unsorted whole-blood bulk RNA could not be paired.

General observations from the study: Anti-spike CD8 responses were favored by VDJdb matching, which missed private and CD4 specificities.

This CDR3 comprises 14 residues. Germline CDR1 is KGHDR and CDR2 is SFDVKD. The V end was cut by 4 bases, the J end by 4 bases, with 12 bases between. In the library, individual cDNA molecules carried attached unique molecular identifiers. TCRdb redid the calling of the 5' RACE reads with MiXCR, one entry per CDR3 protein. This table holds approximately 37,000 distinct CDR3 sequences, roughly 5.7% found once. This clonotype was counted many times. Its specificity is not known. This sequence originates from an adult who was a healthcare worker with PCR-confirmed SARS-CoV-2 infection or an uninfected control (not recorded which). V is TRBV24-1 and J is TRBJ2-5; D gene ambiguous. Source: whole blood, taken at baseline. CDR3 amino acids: CATSDSGQPETQYF. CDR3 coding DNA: TGTGCCACCAGTGACTCTGGCCAGCCAGAGACCCAGTACTTC.